The 20 T cell receptor beta chains listed next were all sequenced from one sample in a study of regulatory T cells in long-lasting Graves disease. Time point meaning: newly diagnosed GD, antithyroid drugs for less than 3 months. The authors made the TCR library using RNA they extracted from PBMCs. iRepertoire HTBI primers and Arm-PCR of CDR3 regions built TCR beta libraries. TCRdb called the multiplex PCR reads again in MiXCR, with one record for every CDR3 protein. Among hundreds of thousands of distinct CDR3 sequences listed, 15% to 20% were seen once. The same specimen was also included in a second study, on T cells in Graves' hyperthyroidism and ophthalmopathy.

Source: peripheral blood mononuclear cells (PBMCs), taken at new diagnosis, from a patient treated with antithyroid drugs. Receptors originate from a woman aged 40 to 65 with Graves disease.

CDR3 amino acids: CASSFYQASNQPQHF. The CDR3 DNA is TGTGCCAGCAGCTTTTACCAGGCCAGCAATCAGCCCCAGCATTTT. The chain joins TRBV5-4 to TRBJ1-5; D not resolved. V shed 2 bases and J shed 1 base, with 10 bases lying between them. The CDR3 runs 15 residues. Per germline, CDR1 SGHNT and CDR2 YYREEE (reference sequence).

On this clonotype itself: The conserved phenylalanine or tryptophan normally closing the CDR3 is absent here, so this likely arose from a read error. The rearrangement joins TRBV19 to TRBJ1-1; TRBD1 agrees at 8 bases. CDR1 and CDR2 from the germline V gene are LNHDA and SQIVND (reference sequence). With 4 bases clipped from V and 4 bases from J, the junction kept 8 bases outside the gene matches. CDR3 length: 15 amino acids. The CDR3 region has the DNA TGTGCCAGTAGTAACCCGACAGGGGACCGCACTGAAGCTTTCCTT. Amino acids: CASSNPTGDRTEAFL.

This clonotype was counted ten times or more. The rearrangement links TRBV11-3 to TRBJ2-7; 10 nucleotides agree with TRBD2. The germline CDR1 and CDR2 sequences are SGHNT and YENEEA. V dropped 4 bases and J dropped 3; count of bases not matched to a gene: 6. CDR3 length: 15 amino acids. CDR3 region: CASSSPGTSDYEQYF. The CDR3 nucleotides are TGTGCCAGCAGCTCACCCGGGACTAGCGACTACGAGCAGTACTTC.

In its sample, this clonotype was seen many times. The gene calls are TRBV7-9 and TRBJ1-2, with no clear D. The CDR3 spans 12 residues. Germline assignment: CDR1 SEHNR and CDR2 FQNEAQ (reference sequence). V was shortened by 3 bases and J by 4 bases, with 6 bases between the two germline ends. In DNA, the CDR3 is TGTGCCAGCAGCTTCAGCGCCTATGGCTACACCTTC. This encodes CASSFSAYGYTF.

This CDR3 is CSARAAQGGYTEAFF. The DNA for the CDR3 is TGCAGTGCTAGAGCTGCTCAGGGGGGCTACACTGAAGCTTTCTTT. The V call is TRBV20-1, the J call TRBJ1-1, with 7 bases fitting TRBD1. Germline loops: CDR1 DFQATT, CDR2 SNEGSKA (reference sequence). With 1 base clipped from V and 3 bases from J, the junction kept 8 bases outside the gene matches. The CDR3 length is 15 residues.

The rearrangement joins TRBV19 to TRBJ1-4; no firm D call. Germline V gene lookup returns CDR1 LNHDA and CDR2 SQIVND (reference sequence). V lost 8 bases, J lost 0 bases, and 10 bases lay in between. The CDR3 contains 14 residues. The CDR3 here is CASRPLATNEKLFF. In DNA, the CDR3 is TGTGCCAGTCGCCCCCTTGCAACTAATGAAAAACTGTTTTTT. The variable domain in full, completed from reference TRBV19 and TRBJ1-4, reads DGGITQSPKYLFRKEGQNVTLSCEQNLNHDAMYWYRQDPGQGLRLIYYSQIVNDFQKGDIAEGYSVSREKKESFPLTVTSAQKNPTAFYLCASRPLATNEKLFFGSGTQLSVL.

This clonotype was seen ten or more times. The V gene is TRBV6-1, the J gene TRBJ1-2; the D is unclear. V was shortened by 6 bases and J by 5 bases, with 10 bases between the two germline ends. Germline CDR1 reads MNHNS; CDR2 reads SASEGT. The CDR3 spans 12 residues. The CDR3 DNA reads as TGTGCCAGCAGCCCCGGGATTTATGGCTACACCTTC. Residues: CASSPGIYGYTF.

J is TRBJ2-2 and V is TRBV9, with 7 bases lining up with TRBD1. There are 16 residues in the CDR3. CDR1 is SGDLS, CDR2 YYNGEE, per germline. V shed 3 bases, J shed 4 bases, and the junction held 9 bases outside the gene matches. The CDR3 nucleotides read TGTGCCAGCAGCGAGACCGGGGCAGGGGGCACCGGGGAGCTGTTTTTT. It yields the protein CASSETGAGGTGELFF.

This clonotype appeared many times. This chain links TRBV24-1 with TRBJ2-3; 8 positions match TRBD2. The CDR3 covers 15 residues. CDR1 and CDR2 from the germline V gene are KGHDR and SFDVKD. Trimming took 4 bases from V and 4 from J; bases not matched to a gene: 6. The CDR3 DNA reads TGTGCCACCAGTGACACGGGGGGGCCATCAGATACGCAGTATTTT. As protein: CATSDTGGPSDTQYF.

The V and J genes are TRBV19 and TRBJ1-2; no clear D. Per the germline V gene, CDR1 is LNHDA and CDR2 is SQIVND (reference sequence). The CDR3 consists of 13 residues. Trimming took 7 bases from V and 4 from J, leaving 13 bases between them. The CDR3 here is CASTLAGFYGYTF. The CDR3 DNA reads TGTGCCAGTACCTTAGCCGGGTTCTATGGCTACACCTTC.

This clonotype has only a few counts. A read error may explain this, as a much larger clone is one base away. This CDR3 is missing its conserved last phenylalanine or tryptophan, likely due to a read error. The J gene is TRBJ2-2, the V gene TRBV2; 11 bases are a match to TRBD2. Trimming removed 7 bases from V and 1 base from J; junction bases left unmatched: 2. The CDR3 has 15 amino acids. CDR1 is SNHLY and CDR2 is FYNNEI in the germline V gene. Written as DNA, the CDR3 is TGTGCCAGCACCGGGACTAGCGGGAACACCGGGGAGCTGTTTTCT. Its translation is CASTGTSGNTGELFS.

Many counts were recorded for this clonotype. The rearrangement links TRBV28 to TRBJ2-7; no firm D call. This CDR3 spans 12 amino acids. CDR1 MDHEN and CDR2 SYDVKM come from the germline V gene. The ends were cut back, 7 bases at V and 6 bases at J, with 13 bases in the middle. CDR3 coding DNA: TGTGCCAGCACCTCTTTCCCCAGCGAGCAGTACTTC. As protein: CASTSFPSEQYF.

In this sample, this clonotype turned up many times. The rearrangement uses TRBV2 and TRBJ2-3; 11 bases line up with TRBD2. The CDR3 is 19 amino acids. The junction had 12 bases not matched to a gene; V was cut back by 2 bases and J by 2 bases. Per germline, CDR1 SNHLY and CDR2 FYNNEI. The CDR3, as DNA: TGTGCCAGCAGTGAACGATGGGGCTTAGCGGGGGGGAACACAGATACGCAGTATTTT. It encodes CASSERWGLAGGNTDTQYF. The entire variable domain, with the rest obtained from reference TRBV2 and TRBJ2-3, is as follows: EPEVTQTPSHQVTQMGQEVILRCVPISNHLYFYWYRQILGQKVEFLVSFYNNEISEKSEIFDDQFSVERPDGSNFTLKIRSTKLEDSAMYFCASSERWGLAGGNTDTQYFGPGTRLTVL.

Many counts were recorded for this clonotype. CDR3 sequence: CASSEGENYEQYF. The CDR3 DNA reads TGTGCCAGCAGTGAAGGGGAGAATTACGAGCAGTACTTC. The V gene is TRBV6-2 or TRBV6-3, the J gene TRBJ2-7, with D tentatively TRBD1 or TRBD2 (5 bases each). The CDR3 is 13 residues long. Germline values: CDR1 MNHEY, CDR2 SVGEGT. Deletions cut 5 bases from V and 4 bases from J, with 12 bases between.

The gene calls are TRBV7-3 and TRBJ1-4; no clear D gene. The V and J ends lost 6 bases and 5 bases respectively, with 16 bases between them. The CDR3 sequence is 15 residues long. Per germline, CDR1 SGHTA and CDR2 FQGTGA. The CDR3 loop reads CASSAPPAYNEKLFF. As DNA, the CDR3 is TGTGCCAGCAGTGCCCCCCCAGCATACAATGAAAAACTGTTTTTT.

This clonotype was picked up many times. The junction differs from germline at one of its ends, possibly a read error. This rearrangement joins TRBV12-3 or TRBV12-4 to TRBJ1-3; a weak D match, TRBD1 (6 bases). The CDR3 extends over 14 amino acids. CDR3 in amino acids: CASSLGGAGNTIYF. The CDR3 DNA follows: TGTGCCAGCAGCTTAGGGGGAGCTGGAAACACCATATATTTT.

This clonotype was seen ten or more times. This sequence joins TRBV27 and TRBJ2-1; D is undetermined. The CDR3 loop spans 12 amino acids. Germline V lookup: CDR1 MNHEY, CDR2 SMNVEV (reference sequence). V was cut by 6 bases and J by 6 bases, with 9 bases left in between. CDR3 amino acids: CASRGKSNEQFF. As DNA, the CDR3 is TGTGCCAGCAGGGGGAAGAGCAATGAGCAGTTCTTC.

In this sample, this clonotype turned up a few times. The chain employs TRBV7-9 and TRBJ2-5; tentative D call: TRBD2 (6 bases). Germline V gives CDR1 SEHNR, CDR2 FQNEAQ (reference sequence). V was cut by 5 bases and J by 1 base, with 20 bases left in between. The CDR3 runs to 17 residues. The CDR3 bases are TGTGCCAGCAGCCCACTCTTCGCGGGGCCCCTCCAAGAGACCCAGTACTTC. It translates to CASSPLFAGPLQETQYF.

This clonotype was picked up many times. The chain has TRBV24-1 and TRBJ2-2; 10 nucleotides match TRBD1. CDR1 is KGHDR and CDR2 is SFDVKD in the germline V gene. CDR3 length: 16 amino acids. V dropped 4 bases and J dropped 5; count of bases not matched to a gene: 6. The CDR3 sequence is CATSERDRGGTGELFF. CDR3 nucleotide sequence: TGTGCCACCAGTGAGCGGGACAGGGGAGGAACCGGGGAGCTGTTTTTT.

Comments on this clonotype: Given a much more abundant clone one base away, this may be a read error. This is likely a read error, given that the CDR3 carries no conserved phenylalanine or tryptophan at its end. This sequence joins TRBV29-1 and TRBJ1-1; 10 nucleotides match TRBD1. CDR3 length: 14 amino acids. The trim removed 3 bases at V and 4 bases at J, leaving 5 bases unmatched. CDR1 and CDR2 from the germline V gene are SQVTM and ANQGSEA. CDR3 DNA sequence: TGCAGCGTTGACGGGACAGGGGTGGGCACTGAAGCTTTCCTT. Translating it yields CSVDGTGVGTEAFL.